This section outlines one TCR beta chain sequence together with its context. Trimming cost V 4 bases and J 5 bases; bases outside gene matches: 12. This CDR3 is 16 amino acids long. Germline V lookup: CDR1 SGHAT, CDR2 FQNNGV. This sample stems from a study of shared clonotypes between healthy human individuals. The protocol was immunoSEQ multiplex PCR, while the TCRdb copy is restricted to in-frame clones and leaves out a portion. The sample includes about 690,000 clones, roughly 87% of them seen just once. Material for sequencing was memory CD8+ T cells from PBMCs. Subset here: CD45RO+ cells pooled with CCR7-negative TemRA cells. The chain joins TRBV11-2 to TRBJ2-5, with 8 nucleotides matching TRBD2. The TCR originated in a man aged 18 to 29 in good health. Some clones in this sample may be carry-over from other donors' samples. CDR3 in amino acids: CASSSRAAGGYETQYF. CDR3 bases: TGTGCCAGCAGCTCCAGAGCGGCGGGAGGCTACGAGACCCAGTACTTC.